These 23 T cell receptor beta chains came from one sample sequenced in a study of T cell repertoires in cytomegalovirus infection. These receptors have no identified antigens. TCRdb re-analysed the reads in MiXCR, keeping a single row per CDR3 protein. The sample records roughly 54,000 distinct CDR3 sequences, approximately 36% being singletons. The source material was PBMCs, sequenced either directly or after in vitro stimulation (not recorded which). The origin of the receptors is a human donor in good health (CMV status not recorded). Some clones in this sample may be carry-over from other donors' samples.

The chain uses TRBV7-6 and TRBJ1-6; 10 bases map to TRBD1. The J segment lost 7 bases and the V segment lost 5 bases, leaving 5 bases of the junction unmatched. Germline assignment: CDR1 SGHVS and CDR2 FNYEAQ. CDR3 length equals 15 residues. This CDR3 is CASSIEGQGNSPLHF. The CDR3 DNA sequence: TGTGCCAGCAGCATCGAGGGACAGGGGAATTCACCCCTCCACTTT.

The table lists this clonotype with a few counts. The genes are TRBV7-9 and TRBJ2-7; no clear D gene. Trimming shortened V by 5 bases and J by 9 bases, and 11 bases separated the two germline ends. The germline V gene encodes CDR1 SEHNR and CDR2 FQNEAQ (reference sequence). The length of the CDR3 is 11 residues. Here the CDR3 reads CASSHEIGQYF. CDR3 nucleotides: TGTGCCAGCAGCCACGAAATTGGGCAGTACTTC.

This clonotype was seen a handful of times. This chain uses TRBV10-2 with TRBJ2-7, with D hard to call. Germline CDR1 and CDR2: WSHSY and SAAADI. V was pared by 3 bases and J by 0 bases, with 15 bases between. The CDR3 covers 16 residues. CDR3 sequence: CASSDPLTASSYEQYF. CDR3 nucleotides: TGCGCCAGCAGTGACCCTTTGACGGCAAGCTCCTACGAGCAGTACTTC.

The chain employs TRBV11-2 and TRBJ1-1; D gene unclear. Germline CDR1 and CDR2: SGHAT and FQNNGV. The ends were cut back, 1 base at V and 5 bases at J, with 8 bases in the middle. This CDR3 has 13 amino acids. CDR3 residues: CASSLGSGTEAFF. DNA of the CDR3: TGTGCCAGCAGCTTAGGTTCCGGAACTGAAGCTTTCTTT.

The table lists this clonotype with a few counts. The chain combines TRBV4-1 with TRBJ2-7, with D perhaps matching TRBD2 (6 bases). CDR1 and CDR2 from the germline V gene are MGHRA and YSYEKL. Trimming stripped 3 bases from V and 13 bases from J, with 19 bases between. There are 13 residues in the CDR3. CDR3 sequence: CASSQDRGYERYF. The DNA of the CDR3 is TGCGCCAGCAGCCAGGACCGGGGGTACGAGCGATACTTC.

The chain has TRBV7-8 and TRBJ2-3; D remains unclear. The CDR3 covers 16 residues. Trimming left V 1 base short and J 2 bases short, with 13 bases between. CDR1 and CDR2 from the germline V gene are SGHVS and FQNEAQ. The CDR3 sequence: CASSLEKQPLTDTQYF. CDR3 DNA: TGTGCCAGCAGCTTAGAGAAACAGCCCCTCACAGATACGCAGTATTTT. Filled out from reference TRBV7-8 and TRBJ2-3, the complete variable domain reads GAGVSQSPRYKVAKRGQDVALRCDPISGHVSLFWYQQALGQGPEFLTYFQNEAQLDKSGLPSDRFFAERPEGSVSTLKIQRTQQEDSAVYLCASSLEKQPLTDTQYFGPGTRLTVL.

This clonotype was seen a handful of times. The rearrangement uses TRBV7-9 and TRBJ2-3; 9 bases fit TRBD1. V shed 2 bases, J shed 0 bases, and the junction held 6 bases outside the gene matches. The CDR3 totals 17 residues. CDR1 SEHNR and CDR2 FQNEAQ come from the germline V gene (reference sequence). Written as DNA, the CDR3 is TGTGCCAGCAGCTTAACGACGGGACAGGGAAGCACAGATACGCAGTATTTT. Amino acid sequence: CASSLTTGQGSTDTQYF.

This clonotype was counted a few times. The chain couples TRBV19 to TRBJ1-6; tentatively, D is TRBD1 (5 bases). Trimming removed 3 bases from V and 10 bases from J, with 16 bases in between. This CDR3 has 15 residues. Germline-derived CDR1 and CDR2 are LNHDA and SQIVND (reference sequence). The CDR3 region is CASSMVAGLASPLHF. As DNA, the CDR3 is TGTGCCAGTAGTATGGTTGCAGGGCTAGCCTCACCCCTCCACTTT.

V usage is TRBV5-5 and J usage is TRBJ2-1; TRBD2 matches at 13 bases. The CDR3 is made up of 16 amino acids. The trim removed 4 bases at V and 2 bases at J, leaving 3 bases unmatched. CDR1 is SGHKS, CDR2 YYEKEE, per germline (reference sequence). This chain's CDR3 is CASSPGLAGAYNEQFF. CDR3 nucleotides: TGTGCCAGCAGCCCCGGACTAGCGGGAGCCTACAATGAGCAGTTCTTC. The variable domain in full, completed from reference TRBV5-5 and TRBJ2-1, reads DAGVTQSPTHLIKTRGQQVTLRCSPISGHKSVSWYQQVLGQGPQFIFQYYEKEERGRGNFPDRFSARQFPNYSSELNVNALLLGDSALYLCASSPGLAGAYNEQFFGPGTRLTVL.

This chain links TRBV20-1 with TRBJ2-3; D not certain. V was pared by 1 base and J by 2 bases, with 10 bases between. The CDR3 has 14 residues. Germline lookup yields CDR1 DFQATT and CDR2 SNEGSKA (reference sequence). In DNA form, the CDR3 reads TGCAGTGCTAGAGTAGGGCTAAACACAGATACGCAGTATTTT. This sequence encodes CSARVGLNTDTQYF.

This clonotype was seen a few times. The V gene is TRBV4-1, the J gene TRBJ2-1, with D possibly being TRBD1 or TRBD2 (5 bases each). This CDR3 is built from 15 residues. V shed 2 bases and J shed 13 bases, with 21 bases lying between them. Germline V CDR1 and CDR2: MGHRA, YSYEKL. CDR3 bases: TGCGCCAGCAGCCAACCCGGGACCGCGATGTTTGGCCAGTTCTTC. It translates to CASSQPGTAMFGQFF.

In this sample, this clonotype turned up many times. V and J are TRBV7-9 and TRBJ2-3; 15 nucleotides match TRBD2. The trim removed 3 bases at V and 0 bases at J, leaving 7 bases unmatched. There are 19 residues in the CDR3. Germline CDR1 SEHNR, CDR2 FQNEAQ (reference sequence). The CDR3 DNA reads TGTGCCAGCAGCTTGGGACTAGCGGGAGGACACAAAAGCACAGATACGCAGTATTTT. Amino acid sequence: CASSLGLAGGHKSTDTQYF.

The chain couples TRBV11-2 to TRBJ2-3; D is unresolved. This CDR3 contains 12 residues. Trimming pared 1 base from V and 6 bases from J, leaving 5 bases between. Germline lookup yields CDR1 SGHAT and CDR2 FQNNGV. The CDR3 DNA reads as TGTGCCAGCAGCTTAGCTGTTGATACGCAGTATTTT. The encoded protein is CASSLAVDTQYF.

The chain links TRBV5-6 to TRBJ1-2, with a tentative D call TRBD1 (5 bases). This CDR3 region has 14 residues. The germline V gene has CDR1 SGHDT and CDR2 YYEEEE. The V end lost 4 bases, the J end lost 4 bases, and 14 bases lay between the germline ends. DNA of the CDR3: TGTGCCAGCAGCCTGGGACCGGGAGGCTATGGCTACACCTTC. Its translation is CASSLGPGGYGYTF.

This clonotype occurred a few times. The chain joins TRBV28 to TRBJ1-2, with D possibly matching TRBD1 (5 bases). CDR3 size: 11 residues. Germline-derived CDR1 and CDR2 are MDHEN and SYDVKM. V was cut by 6 bases and J by 4 bases, with 6 bases left in between. CDR3 protein: CASSGGYGYTF. The CDR3, as DNA: TGTGCCAGCAGCGGGGGCTATGGCTACACCTTC.

The chain uses TRBV12-3 or TRBV12-4 and TRBJ2-1; the match to TRBD2 covers 12 bases. V shed 3 bases and J 6 bases; nucleotides not matched to a gene: 6. This CDR3 contains 16 residues. CDR3 loop: CASSFPPGLAGNEQFF. The CDR3 region has the DNA TGTGCCAGCAGTTTCCCCCCGGGACTAGCGGGCAATGAGCAGTTCTTC.

The chain uses TRBV6-5 and TRBJ2-5; D is perhaps TRBD2 (5 bases). V dropped 6 bases and J dropped 2 bases, with 10 bases sitting between them. Germline V gene lookup returns CDR1 MNHEY and CDR2 SVGAGI. CDR3 length equals 13 residues. In nucleotides, the CDR3 is TGTGCCAGCAGCTACGGACTTCAAGAGACCCAGTACTTC. This gives the protein CASSYGLQETQYF.

This clonotype was counted a single time. The chain joins TRBV27 to TRBJ2-1; 12 positions match TRBD2. V was pared by 6 bases and J by 5 bases, with 11 bases of the junction left unmatched. This CDR3 comprises 17 residues. Looked up from germline, CDR1 is MNHEY and CDR2 is SMNVEV (reference sequence). CDR3 region: CASSPQGGLAGNNEQFF. The CDR3 DNA follows: TGTGCCAGCAGCCCCCAAGGCGGACTAGCGGGGAACAATGAGCAGTTCTTC.

J is TRBJ1-5 and V is TRBV20-1; D not certain. V was trimmed by 5 bases and J by 0 bases, leaving 11 bases between them. CDR3 size: 14 residues. Germline V gene data show CDR1 as DFQATT and CDR2 as SNEGSKA (reference sequence). Here the CDR3 DNA reads TGCAGTGCTCGCGGGGATTATAGCAATCAGCCCCAGCATTTT. The encoded protein is CSARGDYSNQPQHF.

J is TRBJ2-3 and V is TRBV5-4, with 12 bases that match TRBD2. CDR1 and CDR2 (germline): SGHNT, YYREEE (reference sequence). The CDR3 loop spans 18 amino acids. V was pared by 1 base and J by 4 bases, with 10 bases of the junction left unmatched. Here the CDR3 DNA reads TGTGCCAGCAGCTTGCCGACTCGCCTAGCGGGGGGGGCAGATACGCAGTATTTT. This gives the protein CASSLPTRLAGGADTQYF.

This chain links TRBV11-2 with TRBJ2-4; D not resolved. With 4 bases removed from V and 5 bases from J, the gap between germline ends came to 12 bases. The germline CDR1 and CDR2 sequences are SGHAT and FQNNGV. This CDR3 is 14 amino acids long. The CDR3: CASSSALVENIQYF. CDR3 bases: TGTGCCAGCAGCTCCGCACTTGTAGAAAACATTCAGTACTTC.

The genes are TRBV7-2 and TRBJ2-7; 8 nucleotides agree with TRBD2. Germline V gene data show CDR1 as SGHTA and CDR2 as FQGNSA. The CDR3 runs to 15 residues. V lost 2 bases and J lost 3; bases outside the gene matches: 6. CDR3 bases: TGTGCCAGCAGCTTAAACGGGAGGGGATTCTACGAGCAGTACTTC. Encoded protein: CASSLNGRGFYEQYF.

This clonotype was counted between two and nine times. The gene calls are TRBV7-2 and TRBJ2-7, with 7 bases that match TRBD1. The J segment lost 2 bases and the V segment lost 5 bases, leaving 9 bases of the junction unmatched. The CDR3 is 15 residues long. Per the germline V gene, CDR1 is SGHTA and CDR2 is FQGNSA. The CDR3 here is CASSKPWGQPYEQYF. CDR3 sequence (DNA): TGTGCCAGCAGCAAACCGTGGGGACAGCCCTACGAGCAGTACTTC.